One and the same sample provided the 20 T cell receptor beta chains below, sequenced in a study of T cell responses to AZD1222 COVID-19 vaccine. The assay was immunoSEQ multiplex PCR, and TCRdb's table has in-frame clones only and misses some. Of 150,000 to 200,000 clones in the sample, 92% were seen once. The sample here was peripheral blood, taken on day 0 of AZD1222 vaccination. These receptor sequences come from an adult in good health.

The rearrangement joins TRBV7-9 to TRBJ2-3; no clear D. The germline V gene has CDR1 SEHNR and CDR2 FQNEAQ (reference sequence). This CDR3 has 13 residues. With 3 bases removed from V and 4 bases from J, the gap between germline ends came to 8 bases. CDR3 in amino acids: CASSFGRPDTQYF. In nucleotides, the CDR3 is TGTGCCAGCAGCTTTGGTCGGCCAGATACGCAGTATTTT.

The rearrangement uses TRBV7-8 and TRBJ1-4, with 10 bases that match TRBD1. This CDR3 has 15 residues. CDR1 is SGHVS and CDR2 is FQNEAQ in the germline V gene. V lost 5 bases to trimming and J lost 7 bases; unmatched junction nucleotides: 7. CDR3 sequence: CASSPQTGGGEKLFF. For the CDR3, the DNA is TGTGCCAGCAGCCCCCAGACAGGGGGCGGTGAAAAACTGTTTTTT.

The chain recombines TRBV28 with TRBJ2-1; TRBD2 agrees at 8 bases. Germline values: CDR1 MDHEN, CDR2 SYDVKM. The CDR3 has 15 amino acids. The ends lost 5 bases at V and 10 bases at J; junction bases unmatched: 13. The CDR3 DNA is TGTGCCAGCAGTCCCCGGGGGGGCCATAGCACGGAGCAGTTCTTC. Translation: CASSPRGGHSTEQFF.

The J gene is TRBJ1-2, the V gene TRBV2, with 11 bases fitting TRBD1. V shed 2 bases and J 4 bases; nucleotides not matched to a gene: 6. The CDR3 loop spans 16 amino acids. CDR1 is SNHLY, CDR2 FYNNEI, per germline. The CDR3 sequence is CASSERGTGGPYGYTF. CDR3 DNA: TGTGCCAGCAGTGAAAGAGGGACAGGGGGGCCCTATGGCTACACCTTC. The whole variable domain, filled in from reference TRBV2 and TRBJ1-2, reads EPEVTQTPSHQVTQMGQEVILRCVPISNHLYFYWYRQILGQKVEFLVSFYNNEISEKSEIFDDQFSVERPDGSNFTLKIRSTKLEDSAMYFCASSERGTGGPYGYTFGSGTRLTVV.

The J gene is TRBJ1-2, the V gene TRBV7-6; D is possibly TRBD1 (5 bases). The CDR3 length is 16 residues. Germline V gene sequence: CDR1 SGHVS, CDR2 FNYEAQ. Trimming took 5 bases from V and 10 from J, leaving 26 bases between them. The CDR3 nucleotides read TGTGCCAGCAGCCTTGTACCGGGACCGACTACTTTTGACTACACCTTC. Amino acids: CASSLVPGPTTFDYTF. Using reference TRBV7-6 and TRBJ1-2 for the parts outside the CDR3, the full variable domain is GAGVSQSPRYKVTKRGQDVALRCDPISGHVSLYWYRQALGQGPEFLTYFNYEAQQDKSGLPNDRFSAERPEGSISTLTIQRTEQRDSAMYRCASSLVPGPTTFDYTFGSGTRLTVV.

CDR3 amino acids: CASSRTSGAGWGYTF. CDR3 nucleotide sequence: TGTGCCAGCAGCCGAACCTCCGGGGCTGGATGGGGCTACACCTTC. V and J are TRBV28 and TRBJ1-2; D possibly corresponds to TRBD1 (5 bases). Germline assignment: CDR1 MDHEN and CDR2 SYDVKM. The CDR3 loop spans 15 amino acids. The V end was cut by 6 bases, the J end by 8 bases, with 22 bases between.

CDR3 residues: CASSVGSSYNSPLHF. CDR3 nucleotide sequence: TGTGCCAGCAGCGTAGGGAGCTCCTATAATTCACCCCTCCACTTT. The V and J genes are TRBV7-6 and TRBJ1-6, with D unresolved. The germline gives CDR1 SGHVS, CDR2 FNYEAQ. Trimming removed 5 bases from V and 0 bases from J, with 8 bases in between. This CDR3 has 15 amino acids.

CDR3 DNA sequence: TGTGCCAGCGGACTCGACAGAGCCAACACTGAAGCTTTCTTT. It codes for CASGLDRANTEAFF. This chain connects TRBV6-5 to TRBJ1-1; perhaps TRBD1 as D (5 bases). Germline CDR1 MNHEY, CDR2 SVGAGI. The V end was cut by 8 bases, the J end by 2 bases, with 15 bases between. The CDR3 has 14 amino acids.

V and J are TRBV5-4 and TRBJ1-1; the D is unclear. The CDR3 extends over 13 amino acids. V was clipped by 1 base and J by 1 base, with 5 bases between them. Germline-derived CDR1 and CDR2 are SGHNT and YYREEE (reference sequence). The CDR3 reads CASSLPENTEAFF. For the CDR3, the DNA is TGTGCCAGCAGCTTGCCGGAGAACACTGAAGCTTTCTTT.

This clone was picked up one time. The chain is built from TRBV3-1 (or the pseudogene TRBV3-2) and TRBJ2-2; D possibly corresponds to TRBD2 (6 bases). Germline V gene lookup returns CDR1 LGHDT and CDR2 YNNKEL (reference sequence). There are 15 residues in the CDR3. The V end was cut by 4 bases, the J end by 7 bases, with 16 bases between. The CDR3 coding sequence is TGTGCCAGCAGCCTTTCCCATCCGGGAGACGGGGAGCTGTTTTTT. As protein: CASSLSHPGDGELFF.

This rearrangement joins TRBV3-1 (or the pseudogene TRBV3-2) to TRBJ1-2; no clear D gene. The CDR3 runs to 14 residues. Germline V gene data show CDR1 as LGHDT and CDR2 as YNNKEL (reference sequence). With 0 bases removed from V and 0 bases from J, the gap between germline ends came to 5 bases. The CDR3 coding sequence is TGTGCCAGCAGCCAAGATACCCCTAACTATGGCTACACCTTC. This sequence encodes CASSQDTPNYGYTF.

The chain has TRBV12-5 and TRBJ2-5; D is unclear. The CDR3 runs 13 residues. Trimming removed 2 bases from V and 2 bases from J, with 6 bases in between. In germline, CDR1 is LGHNT, CDR2 FRNRAP. CDR3 in amino acids: CASGLRAQETQYF. CDR3 nucleotide sequence: TGTGCTAGTGGTTTGAGGGCGCAAGAGACCCAGTACTTC. Using reference TRBV12-5 and TRBJ2-5 for the parts outside the CDR3, the full variable domain is DARVTQTPRHKVTEMGQEVTMRCQPILGHNTVFWYRQTMMQGLELLAYFRNRAPLDDSGMPKDRFSAEMPDATLATLKIQPSEPRDSAVYFCASGLRAQETQYFGPGTRLLVL.

Only one count was recorded for this clone. The V call is TRBV29-1, the J call TRBJ1-1; tentative D call: TRBD1 (6 bases). Germline CDR1 is SQVTM and CDR2 is ANQGSEA. Trimming pared 7 bases from V and 2 bases from J, leaving 20 bases between. The CDR3 consists of 15 residues. The CDR3 loop is CSGVDRTLLNTEAFF. As DNA, the CDR3 is TGCAGCGGGGTTGACAGGACACTCCTAAACACTGAAGCTTTCTTT.

V and J are TRBV7-3 and TRBJ2-2; 9 positions agree with TRBD2. This CDR3 comprises 18 residues. J lost 4 bases, V lost 0 bases, and 9 bases had no gene match. The V gene's germline CDR1 is SGHTA and CDR2 FQGTGA. DNA of the CDR3: TGTGCCAGCAGCTTAACGATAGTAGCGGGAGTGGGCACCGGGGAGCTGTTTTTT. Translated: CASSLTIVAGVGTGELFF.

The rearrangement joins TRBV30 to TRBJ1-1; 12 bases map to TRBD1. The CDR3 consists of 16 residues. V dropped 5 bases and J dropped 4; count of bases not matched to a gene: 11. The germline V gene encodes CDR1 GTSNPN and CDR2 SVGIG (reference sequence). This chain's CDR3 is CAWLEGQGARSTEAFF. The CDR3 bases are TGTGCCTGGCTTGAGGGACAGGGGGCGCGTAGCACTGAAGCTTTCTTT.

This chain uses TRBV4-3 with TRBJ2-7, with D perhaps given as TRBD1 or TRBD2 (5 bases each). Trimming left V 6 bases short and J 3 bases short, with 18 bases between. The CDR3 is 15 amino acids. CDR1 and CDR2 from the germline V gene are LGHNA and YSLEER. The CDR3 loop is CASSSDGTRLYEQYF. CDR3 nucleotides: TGCGCCAGCAGTTCAGATGGGACGCGGCTCTACGAGCAGTACTTC.

V usage is TRBV27 and J usage is TRBJ1-2; D possibly corresponds to TRBD1 (6 bases). V was pared by 6 bases and J by 3 bases, with 20 bases between. Germline CDR1 reads MNHEY; CDR2 reads SMNVEV (reference sequence). The CDR3 is made up of 16 amino acids. The CDR3 region has the DNA TGTGCCAGCAGATCAGGGACCTTGGGGGCCTACTATGGCTACACCTTC. It is translated as CASRSGTLGAYYGYTF.

This chain joins TRBV29-1 and TRBJ1-5, with D unclear. V lost 4 bases and J 2 bases, leaving 9 bases between the germline ends. Germline CDR1 reads SQVTM; CDR2 reads ANQGSEA. The CDR3 is 13 residues long. The CDR3 loop is CSVVDGGNQPQHF. The CDR3 DNA is TGCAGCGTTGTCGACGGAGGCAATCAGCCCCAGCATTTT.

The chain couples TRBV4-1 to TRBJ2-1, with D perhaps TRBD1 or TRBD2 (5 bases each). Trimming left V 4 bases short and J 8 bases short, with 21 bases between. The V gene's germline CDR1 is MGHRA and CDR2 YSYEKL. The CDR3 is 16 residues long. Here the CDR3 reads CASSRFSGTFGDEQFF. In nucleotides, the CDR3 is TGCGCCAGCAGCCGATTTTCCGGGACCTTTGGGGATGAGCAGTTCTTC.

The chain uses TRBV5-1 and TRBJ2-3, with D possibly matching TRBD2 (5 bases). The length of the CDR3 is 16 residues. Germline CDR1 is SGHRS and CDR2 is YFSETQ. With 0 bases removed from V and 5 bases from J, the gap between germline ends came to 16 bases. The CDR3 loop is CASSLGMGAAGDTQYF. The CDR3 nucleotides read TGCGCCAGCAGCTTGGGAATGGGTGCCGCGGGAGATACGCAGTATTTT.